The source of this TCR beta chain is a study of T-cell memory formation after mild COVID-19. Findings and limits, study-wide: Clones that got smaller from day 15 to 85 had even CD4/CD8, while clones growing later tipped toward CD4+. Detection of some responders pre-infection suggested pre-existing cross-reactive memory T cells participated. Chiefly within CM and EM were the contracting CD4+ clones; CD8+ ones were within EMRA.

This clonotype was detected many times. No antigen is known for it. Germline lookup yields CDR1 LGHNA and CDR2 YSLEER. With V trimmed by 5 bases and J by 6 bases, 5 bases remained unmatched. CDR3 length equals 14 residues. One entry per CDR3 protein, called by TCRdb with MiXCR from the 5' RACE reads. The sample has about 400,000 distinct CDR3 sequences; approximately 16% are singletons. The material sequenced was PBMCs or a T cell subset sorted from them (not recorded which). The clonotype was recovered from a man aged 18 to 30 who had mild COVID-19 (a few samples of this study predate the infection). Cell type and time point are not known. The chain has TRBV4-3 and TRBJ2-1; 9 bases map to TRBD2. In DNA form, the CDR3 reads TGCGCCAGCAGCAGACGGACTAGCGCCAATGAGCAGTTCTTC. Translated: CASSRRTSANEQFF.